Listed below are T cell receptor beta chains from one sample, sequenced in a study of response to subunit inactivated influenza vaccine. MiXCR, run by TCRdb on the RT-PCR reads, gives a single entry per CDR3 protein. The sample includes fewer than 750,000 distinct CDR3 sequences, about 15% of them seen just once. The material was PBMCs from blood, obtained approximately 13 days after vaccination. The source of these receptors is a man in his fifties or sixties who received an inactivated influenza vaccine. Each CDR3 is given with its conserved first and last residue. A D gene is named only where the DNA matches it firmly. Only part of the rows carry a size: once, few, many, or a class if the clone is expanded.

few	TRBV29-1	TRBJ2-1	-	CSVPTGSSSYNEQFF	TGCAGCGTACCTACTGGGTCGAGCTCCTACAATGAGCAGTTCTTC
-	TRBV11-1	TRBJ2-3	TRBD1	CASSLGTGTGAAGDTQYF	TGTGCCAGCAGCTTAGGGACCGGGACAGGGGCCGCCGGAGACACGCAGTATTTT
many	TRBV2	TRBJ2-3	-	CASHSVAADTQYF	TGTGCCAGCCACTCAGTAGCGGCAGATACGCAGTATTTT
-	TRBV20-1	TRBJ2-7	TRBD1	CSAGDRGLSYEQYF	TGCAGTGCTGGGGACAGGGGGCTAAGCTACGAGCAGTACTTC
-	TRBV4-1	TRBJ1-3	-	CASSHGAEATPGNTIYF	TGCGCCAGCAGCCATGGGGCGGAGGCGACCCCTGGAAACACCATATATTTT
once	TRBV12-5	TRBJ2-3	TRBD2	CASGLGLAGKRDTQYF	TGTGCTAGTGGTTTGGGACTAGCGGGAAAGAGGGATACGCAGTATTTT
-	TRBV7-9	TRBJ2-1	-	CASSLFRGPSYNEQFF	TGTGCCAGCAGCTTATTTAGGGGCCCGTCCTACAATGAGCAGTTCTTC
-	TRBV24-1	TRBJ2-7	-	CATSDGSYEQYF	TGTGCCACTTCGGACGGATCCTACGAGCAGTACTTC
many	TRBV12-3/TRBV12-4	TRBJ1-6	-	CATRTGSNSPLHF	TGTGCCACCCGTACAGGGAGTAATTCACCCCTCCACTTT
-	TRBV11-3	TRBJ2-1	-	CASSVGSGASLYNEQFF	TGTGCCAGCAGCGTAGGATCCGGGGCCTCTTTGTACAATGAGCAGTTCTTC
-	TRBV6-2/TRBV6-3	TRBJ2-2	TRBD1	CASRRTGVNTGELFF	TGTGCCAGCAGGAGGACAGGGGTGAACACCGGGGAGCTGTTTTTT
-	TRBV20-1	TRBJ2-7	-	CSASRGPSYEQYF	TGCAGTGCTAGCCGGGGCCCCTCCTACGAGCAGTACTTC
few	TRBV7-2	TRBJ1-3	TRBD1	CASSAQGNGNTIYF	TGTGCCAGCAGCGCACAGGGGAATGGAAACACCATATATTTT
many	TRBV29-1	TRBJ2-7	-	CSGGVGGEQYF	TGCAGCGGGGGAGTAGGGGGCGAGCAGTACTTC
few	TRBV12-3/TRBV12-4	TRBJ1-5	TRBD1	CASRRDRGRQPQHF	TGTGCCAGCAGAAGGGACAGGGGACGTCAGCCCCAGCATTTT
few	TRBV9	TRBJ2-5	-	CASSEGRRAREETQYF	TGTGCCAGCAGCGAGGGGAGGAGGGCCCGGGAAGAGACCCAGTACTTC
many	TRBV4-2	TRBJ1-6	-	CASSQDWGKRSPLHF	TGTGCCAGCAGCCAAGATTGGGGAAAAAGGTCACCCCTCCACTTT